The next 30 T cell receptor beta chains were all read from a single sample in a study of OX40 agonist ivuxolimab in advanced cancers. Method: immunoSEQ multiplex PCR; TCRdb's copy keeps in-frame clones and lacks some. The data show more than 25,000 clones, about 86% seen once. Sequenced material: CD4+ or CD8+ T cells sorted from blood, taken in a trial of the OX40 agonist ivuxolimab. Receptors were obtained from an adult with an advanced solid tumor such as melanoma, head and neck, liver or kidney cancer.

V and J are TRBV7-8 and TRBJ2-7, with a tentative D call TRBD2 (6 bases). The CDR3 loop spans 13 amino acids. Trimming took off 5 bases at V and 5 bases at J, with 13 bases between the two ends. Germline loops: CDR1 SGHVS, CDR2 FQNEAQ. The CDR3 reads CASSPLGLHEQYF. The CDR3 nucleotides read TGTGCCAGCAGCCCCCTGGGACTCCACGAGCAGTACTTC. Full variable domain (remainder filled in from reference TRBV7-8 and TRBJ2-7): GAGVSQSPRYKVAKRGQDVALRCDPISGHVSLFWYQQALGQGPEFLTYFQNEAQLDKSGLPSDRFFAERPEGSVSTLKIQRTQQEDSAVYLCASSPLGLHEQYFGPGTRLTVT.

This clone was detected once. The chain is built from TRBV16 and TRBJ2-2; D uncertain. The V end was cut by 1 base, the J end by 3 bases, with 0 bases between. Per the germline V gene, CDR1 is KGHSY and CDR2 is FQNENV. The CDR3 length is 12 residues. CDR3 in amino acids: CASSQYTGELFF. CDR3 nucleotide sequence: TGTGCCAGCAGCCAATACACCGGGGAGCTGTTTTTT.

The chain uses TRBV6-9 and TRBJ1-2; tentative D call: TRBD1 (6 bases). CDR3 length equals 14 residues. V was trimmed by 5 bases and J by 4 bases, leaving 14 bases between them. CDR1 is MNHGY and CDR2 is SVAAGI in the germline V gene. CDR3: CASSPVEGGYGYTF. The DNA of the CDR3 is TGTGCCAGCAGTCCGGTTGAAGGGGGCTATGGCTACACCTTC.

The chain employs TRBV27 and TRBJ1-5; D is uncertain. CDR3 size: 13 residues. V was pared by 8 bases and J by 4 bases, with 12 bases between. Germline loops: CDR1 MNHEY, CDR2 SMNVEV (reference sequence). CDR3 in amino acids: CASRTGPNQPQHF. CDR3 in DNA: TGTGCCAGCCGCACCGGACCTAATCAGCCCCAGCATTTT.

The V and J genes are TRBV6-1 and TRBJ1-1; D is perhaps TRBD1 (6 bases). The CDR3 contains 12 residues. From germline, CDR1 is MNHNS and CDR2 SASEGT. V lost 7 bases to trimming and J lost 4 bases, with 10 bases between them. The CDR3 protein is CASIVGGTEAFF. In nucleotides, the CDR3 is TGTGCCAGCATAGTAGGGGGCACTGAAGCTTTCTTT.

This clone has more than one count but fewer than ten. The chain recombines TRBV11-2 with TRBJ2-7; D gene ambiguous. Germline V gene data show CDR1 as SGHAT and CDR2 as FQNNGV. Trimming removed 1 base at V and 0 bases at J, with 10 bases between. This CDR3 comprises 15 residues. The CDR3 sequence is CASSLAVGVSYEQYF. Here the CDR3 DNA reads TGTGCCAGCAGCTTAGCGGTAGGAGTCTCCTACGAGCAGTACTTC.

In DNA form, the CDR3 reads TGTGCCAGCAGTTCTATTCTCCCCTACAATGAGCAGTTCTTC. Its translation is CASSSILPYNEQFF. The rearrangement links TRBV28 to TRBJ2-1, with D unclear. The CDR3 has 14 amino acids. Germline-derived CDR1 and CDR2 are MDHEN and SYDVKM. Trimming pared 4 bases from V and 2 bases from J, leaving 9 bases between.

This chain connects TRBV30 to TRBJ2-2, with D possibly TRBD1 on 5 matching bases. CDR3 size: 17 residues. Germline-derived CDR1 and CDR2 are GTSNPN and SVGIG (reference sequence). V was shortened by 0 bases and J by 2 bases, with 16 bases between the two germline ends. CDR3 sequence (DNA): TGTGCCTGGAGTGTACAGGTTTTTGGCGGAAACACCGGGGAGCTGTTTTTT. This encodes CAWSVQVFGGNTGELFF. Complete variable domain (other parts from reference TRBV30 and TRBJ2-2): SQTIHQWPATLVQPVGSPLSLECTVEGTSNPNLYWYRQAAGRGLQLLFYSVGIGQISSEVPQNLSASRPQDRQFILSSKKLLLSDSGFYLCAWSVQVFGGNTGELFFGEGSRLTVL.

The chain couples TRBV28 to TRBJ1-3; no definite D call. CDR1 is MDHEN and CDR2 is SYDVKM in the germline V gene. This CDR3 spans 13 amino acids. Trimming removed 3 bases at V and 3 bases at J, with 6 bases between. This CDR3 is CASSFTFGNTIYF. The DNA for the CDR3 is TGTGCCAGCAGTTTCACCTTTGGAAACACCATATATTTT.

The chain couples TRBV19 to TRBJ2-4, with D perhaps assigned TRBD1 or TRBD2 (5 bases each). V gave up 4 bases and J gave up 5 bases, with 15 bases separating them. This CDR3 contains 15 residues. Germline-derived CDR1 and CDR2 are LNHDA and SQIVND (reference sequence). The CDR3 loop is CASSTDRDRQNIQYF. CDR3 DNA: TGTGCCAGTAGTACTGACCGGGACCGTCAAAACATTCAGTACTTC.

CDR3 protein: CASSIAGTTEAFF. The DNA for the CDR3 is TGTGCCAGTAGTATAGCGGGGACCACTGAAGCTTTCTTT. The V and J genes are TRBV19 and TRBJ1-1; weak D call: TRBD1 (5 bases). Germline V gene sequence: CDR1 LNHDA, CDR2 SQIVND (reference sequence). The CDR3 length is 13 residues. V was pared by 1 base and J by 4 bases, with 7 bases between.

This clone was counted between two and nine times. The CDR3 sequence is CASSVAGQNYEQYF. Here the CDR3 DNA reads TGTGCCAGCAGCGTAGCGGGACAGAACTACGAGCAGTACTTC. The V call is TRBV9, the J call TRBJ2-7, with TRBD1 identical over 7 bases. The V and J ends lost 0 bases and 3 bases, in that order; junction bases with no gene match: 3. The CDR3 is 14 amino acids. CDR1 is SGDLS and CDR2 is YYNGEE in the germline V gene.

The chain is built from TRBV27 and TRBJ2-1, with D perhaps matching TRBD2 (6 bases). Germline assignment: CDR1 MNHEY and CDR2 SMNVEV (reference sequence). CDR3 length: 15 residues. With 6 bases removed from V and 7 bases from J, the gap between germline ends came to 19 bases. The CDR3 reads CASRTAGLSSNEQFF. The CDR3 nucleotides are TGTGCCAGCAGGACAGCGGGTCTATCCTCTAATGAGCAGTTCTTC.

This clone was counted once. This chain uses TRBV27 with TRBJ2-7; 11 bases are shared with TRBD2. CDR3 length: 14 amino acids. Germline lookup yields CDR1 MNHEY and CDR2 SMNVEV (reference sequence). V was pared by 6 bases and J by 5 bases, with 6 bases of the junction left unmatched. DNA of the CDR3: TGTGCCAGCAGGACTAGCGGGATGTTCAACGAGCAGTACTTC. Its protein product is CASRTSGMFNEQYF.

The V gene is TRBV10-2, the J gene TRBJ2-2, with D perhaps TRBD1 or TRBD2 (5 bases each). The CDR3 is 15 residues long. Per the germline V gene, CDR1 is WSHSY and CDR2 is SAAADI. V dropped 8 bases and J dropped 7 bases, with 20 bases sitting between them. As DNA, the CDR3 is TGCGCCAGCCTCGGGACCTTTGAACGTGGCGGGGAGCTGTTTTTT. It is translated as CASLGTFERGGELFF.

This chain connects TRBV4-3 to TRBJ2-1, with 8 positions matching TRBD2. V was clipped by 2 bases and J by 8 bases; unmatched bases: 17. The germline V gene has CDR1 LGHNA and CDR2 YSLEER. The CDR3 length is 18 residues. The CDR3 bases are TGCGCCAGCAGCCAAAAGGAAGGGAGCGGGAGATTCTCCGATGAGCAGTTCTTC. Its protein product is CASSQKEGSGRFSDEQFF.

This clone came up once. The gene calls are TRBV11-2 and TRBJ1-4; D remains unclear. The ends were cut back, 7 bases at V and 0 bases at J, with 12 bases in the middle. CDR1 and CDR2 from the germline V gene are SGHAT and FQNNGV. The CDR3 totals 15 residues. CDR3 amino acids: CASTNTQATNEKLFF. In DNA form, the CDR3 reads TGTGCCAGCACGAACACCCAGGCAACTAATGAAAAACTGTTTTTT.

This chain joins TRBV29-1 and TRBJ2-5; TRBD2 matches at 7 bases. CDR1 SQVTM and CDR2 ANQGSEA come from the germline V gene. The V gene end was trimmed by 3 bases and the J gene end by 3 bases; junction bases not matched to a gene: 13. The CDR3 covers 16 residues. CDR3 region: CSVDSLADFLEETQYF. CDR3 DNA sequence: TGCAGCGTTGATAGTCTAGCGGACTTCCTTGAAGAGACCCAGTACTTC.

This clone is judged large. This chain uses TRBV6-5 with TRBJ2-1; no clear D. V dropped 5 bases and J dropped 6 bases, with 14 bases sitting between them. The germline CDR1 and CDR2 sequences are MNHEY and SVGAGI. CDR3 size: 14 residues. In nucleotides, the CDR3 is TGTGCCAGCAGTCCCTGGGGATTCGCCAATGAGCAGTTCTTC. Translating it yields CASSPWGFANEQFF.

The gene calls are TRBV5-1 and TRBJ2-5; 12 positions agree with TRBD1. The end of the DNA aligns better with TRBJ2-7, so the J call may be wrong. Germline loops: CDR1 SGHRS, CDR2 YFSETQ. The length of the CDR3 is 18 residues. The CDR3 is CASSPGVGGQGASYEQYF. The DNA of the CDR3 is TGCGCCAGCAGCCCTGGAGTTGGGGGACAGGGGGCCTCCTACGAGCAGTACTTC.

This CDR3 reads CASSPGFTEAFF. The CDR3 DNA reads TGTGCCAGCAGTCCAGGGTTTACTGAAGCTTTCTTT. The chain links TRBV2 to TRBJ1-1, with D possibly matching TRBD1 (5 bases). The germline V gene has CDR1 SNHLY and CDR2 FYNNEI. Trimming removed 5 bases at V and 5 bases at J, with 9 bases between. The CDR3 is 12 residues long.

V and J are TRBV11-2 and TRBJ2-1, with D possibly matching TRBD2 (6 bases). Germline V CDR1 and CDR2: SGHAT, FQNNGV. The CDR3 has 16 amino acids. Trimming removed 1 base from V and 2 bases from J, with 12 bases in between. Here the CDR3 reads CASSLVLWEAYNEQFF. In DNA form, the CDR3 reads TGTGCCAGCAGCTTAGTTTTGTGGGAGGCCTACAATGAGCAGTTCTTC.

V gene TRBV11-2 combines with J gene TRBJ2-7, with 7 bases aligning to TRBD1. This CDR3 region has 14 residues. V was pared by 2 bases and J by 4 bases, with 5 bases of the junction left unmatched. The germline gives CDR1 SGHAT, CDR2 FQNNGV. Here the CDR3 reads CASSLFTGEYEQYF. In DNA, the CDR3 is TGTGCCAGCAGCTTATTCACAGGGGAGTACGAGCAGTACTTC.

J is TRBJ2-5 and V is TRBV15; D remains ambiguous. Germline V gene sequence: CDR1 LNHNV, CDR2 YYDKDF (reference sequence). The CDR3 length is 13 residues. V was trimmed by 2 bases and J by 5 bases, leaving 9 bases between them. The CDR3 DNA reads TGTGCCACCAGCAGATTCAGTGATGAGACCCAGTACTTC. Residues: CATSRFSDETQYF.

On this clone: Other DNA sequences in the sample encode the same CDR3. The gene calls are TRBV4-1 and TRBJ2-5, with D perhaps matching TRBD2 (5 bases). CDR1 and CDR2 from the germline V gene are MGHRA and YSYEKL. CDR3 size: 14 residues. Between the trimmed V and J ends, which lost 0 bases and 5 bases, there was a span of 10 bases. CDR3 region: CASSQDRRGETQYF. Here the CDR3 DNA reads TGCGCCAGCAGCCAAGATCGGCGAGGGGAGACCCAGTACTTC.

The gene calls are TRBV19 and TRBJ2-7, with D unresolved. V was clipped by 5 bases and J by 4 bases, with 12 bases between them. This CDR3 region has 13 residues. Germline CDR1 reads LNHDA; CDR2 reads SQIVND (reference sequence). As DNA, the CDR3 is TGTGCCAGTAGTCCGGCCCTGTTGTACGAGCAGTACTTC. Encoded protein: CASSPALLYEQYF.

The V and J genes are TRBV6-1 and TRBJ2-7, with D possibly TRBD2 on 6 matching bases. V was clipped by 1 base and J by 4 bases, with 11 bases between them. This CDR3 comprises 14 residues. Germline V gene lookup returns CDR1 MNHNS and CDR2 SASEGT. The CDR3 sequence is CASSEVGSGYEQYF. CDR3 sequence (DNA): TGTGCCAGCAGTGAAGTAGGTAGCGGATACGAGCAGTACTTC.

V and J are TRBV14 and TRBJ1-4; D is perhaps TRBD1 (5 bases). The CDR3 runs 15 residues. Trimming took 3 bases from V and 11 from J, leaving 19 bases between them. Germline-derived CDR1 and CDR2 are SGHDN and FVKESK. For the CDR3, the DNA is TGTGCCAGCAGCCATTCAGACGCTGGGGGAAGGAAACTGTTTTTT. This encodes CASSHSDAGGRKLFF.

The V and J genes are TRBV9 and TRBJ2-7, with TRBD1 identical over 8 bases. The germline V gene encodes CDR1 SGDLS and CDR2 YYNGEE. CDR3 size: 15 residues. Trimming at V came to 3 bases and at J to 5 bases, leaving 10 bases not matched to a gene. CDR3 coding DNA: TGTGCCAGCAGCGACCCAGGGCAGGGGGCCGACGAGCAGTACTTC. Its protein product is CASSDPGQGADEQYF.

This chain uses TRBV5-4 with TRBJ2-3; 7 nucleotides line up with TRBD2. Looked up from germline, CDR1 is SGHNT and CDR2 is YYREEE (reference sequence). The V gene end was trimmed by 8 bases and the J gene end by 4 bases; junction bases not matched to a gene: 10. CDR3 size: 14 residues. CDR3 amino acids: CASSNQRESDTQYF. CDR3 DNA: TGTGCCAGTTCCAATCAGCGGGAATCAGATACGCAGTATTTT.